Given below is one TCR beta chain in context. Its antigen is undetermined. This may come from a read error, since a much larger clone is one base off. TCRdb processed the reads anew with MiXCR; each CDR3 protein has one entry. The sample lists fewer than 250,000 distinct CDR3 sequences, 9% to 15% occurring once. The data were obtained in a study of T cell repertoires in cytomegalovirus infection. About the study: The public TCR beta signatures pointed to both CMV infection and matching HLA type. Regarding the study as a whole: Predominance within the ex vivo response was attributable to HLA-C-restricted CMV-specific TCR beta clonotypes. The cumulative frequency of public TCR beta families distinguished individuals who carried CMV together with the relevant HLA.

This clonotype was obtained from a human donor in good health (CMV status not recorded). Some clones in this sample may be carry-over from other donors' samples. Specimen: PBMCs.

CDR3: CSSSRGLAGSYEQYF. CDR3 coding DNA: TGTTCCAGCAGTCGGGGACTAGCGGGCTCCTACGAGCAGTACTTC. The chain joins TRBV6-8 to TRBJ2-7; TRBD2 aligns across 12 bases. This CDR3 contains 15 residues. Germline V gene data show CDR1 as MNHGY and CDR2 as SAAAGT.